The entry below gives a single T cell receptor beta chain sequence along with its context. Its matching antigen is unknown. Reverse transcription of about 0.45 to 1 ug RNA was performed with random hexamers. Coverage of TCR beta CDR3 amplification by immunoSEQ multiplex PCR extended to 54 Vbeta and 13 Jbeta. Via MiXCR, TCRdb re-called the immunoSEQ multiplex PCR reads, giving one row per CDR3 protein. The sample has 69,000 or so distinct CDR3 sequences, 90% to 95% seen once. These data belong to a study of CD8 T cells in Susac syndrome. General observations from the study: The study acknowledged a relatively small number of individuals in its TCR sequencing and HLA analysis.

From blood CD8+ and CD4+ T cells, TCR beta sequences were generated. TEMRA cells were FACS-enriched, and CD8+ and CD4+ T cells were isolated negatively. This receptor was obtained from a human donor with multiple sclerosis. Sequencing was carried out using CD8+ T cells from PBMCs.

This CDR3 is CASRDDRAAYGYTF. Here the CDR3 DNA reads TGTGCCAGCAGGGATGACAGGGCAGCCTATGGCTACACCTTC. The V call is TRBV6-5, the J call TRBJ1-2, with TRBD1 identical over 7 bases. The V segment lost 6 bases and the J segment 4 bases; nucleotides outside the gene matches: 8. CDR3 length: 14 residues. Per germline, CDR1 MNHEY and CDR2 SVGAGI.